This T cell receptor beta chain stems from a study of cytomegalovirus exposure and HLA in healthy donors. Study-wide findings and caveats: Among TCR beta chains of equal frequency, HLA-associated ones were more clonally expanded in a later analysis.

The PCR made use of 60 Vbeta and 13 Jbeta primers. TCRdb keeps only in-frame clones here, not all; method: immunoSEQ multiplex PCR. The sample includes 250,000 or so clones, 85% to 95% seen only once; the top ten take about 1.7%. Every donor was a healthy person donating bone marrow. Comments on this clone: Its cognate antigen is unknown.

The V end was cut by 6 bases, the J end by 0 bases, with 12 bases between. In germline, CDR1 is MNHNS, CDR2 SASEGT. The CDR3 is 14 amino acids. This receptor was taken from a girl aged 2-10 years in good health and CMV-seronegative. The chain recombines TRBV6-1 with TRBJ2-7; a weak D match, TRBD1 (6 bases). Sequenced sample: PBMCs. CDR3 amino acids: CASRVTGYSYEQYF. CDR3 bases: TGTGCCAGCAGAGTGACAGGATACTCCTACGAGCAGTACTTC.